What follows are 31 T cell receptor beta chains derived from one specimen sequenced in a study of Ad26.COV2.S vaccination and SARS-CoV-2 variants. As for treatment: over 15 received Ad26.COV2.S at low or high dose, single or two shots; roughly five received placebo; per-sample allocation not given. Sampling took place 63 days after the first vaccine or placebo injection. Here immunoSEQ multiplex PCR was the method, and the copy in TCRdb shows in-frame clones only, minus some. The sample yields 500,000 or so clones, roughly 87% seen once. The sequencing here drew on peripheral blood, taken in a trial of Ad26.COV2.S vaccine versus placebo. Receptors originate from a person between 18 and 65 years old who received the Ad26.COV2.S COVID-19 vaccine or a placebo.

The chain carries TRBV5-4 and TRBJ2-3, with TRBD1 as a possible D gene (5 bases). With 0 bases removed from V and 0 bases from J, the gap between germline ends came to 8 bases. The CDR3 extends over 15 amino acids. Germline CDR1 is SGHNT and CDR2 is YYREEE (reference sequence). Written as DNA, the CDR3 is TGTGCCAGCAGCTTGGCAGGGCCGAGCACAGATACGCAGTATTTT. Amino acids: CASSLAGPSTDTQYF.

This clone was detected a few times. The J gene is TRBJ1-1, the V gene TRBV18; D remains ambiguous. The CDR3 has 15 residues. With 4 bases removed from V and 2 bases from J, the gap between germline ends came to 14 bases. Germline loops: CDR1 KGHSH, CDR2 LQKENI. CDR3 in DNA: TGTGCCAGCTCACTCGAAAGGCAGTTCAACACTGAAGCTTTCTTT. It translates to CASSLERQFNTEAFF.

This clone was observed a few times. CDR3 nucleotides: TGTGCCAGCAGTGCTAGCGGCCACACAGATACGCAGTATTTT. As protein: CASSASGHTDTQYF. V usage is TRBV27 and J usage is TRBJ2-3; 7 nucleotides align to TRBD2. Trimming removed 5 bases from V and 2 bases from J; junction bases left unmatched: 4. The CDR3 loop spans 14 amino acids. Germline assignment: CDR1 MNHEY and CDR2 SMNVEV (reference sequence).

V gene TRBV9 combines with J gene TRBJ2-7, with D possibly being TRBD2 (5 bases). The CDR3 spans 13 residues. Trimming took off 2 bases at V and 5 bases at J, with 11 bases between the two ends. Germline CDR1 is SGDLS and CDR2 is YYNGEE. CDR3: CASSVSGRDEQYF. Here the CDR3 DNA reads TGTGCCAGCAGCGTTTCGGGAAGGGACGAGCAGTACTTC.

Comment on this clone: Different DNA sequences within this sample yield the same CDR3. The V gene is TRBV5-1, the J gene TRBJ2-7; no reliable D call. CDR3 length: 14 residues. Trimming removed 0 bases from V and 2 bases from J, with 9 bases in between. From germline, CDR1 is SGHRS and CDR2 YFSETQ. The CDR3 DNA is TGCGCCAGCAGCTTGGACAGAATGGCCTACGAGCAGTACTTC. Encoded protein: CASSLDRMAYEQYF.

This clone was detected a few times. V usage is TRBV2 and J usage is TRBJ1-5; D might be TRBD1 (5 bases). The germline V and J ends were trimmed by 4 bases and 8 bases, with 18 bases remaining between them. In germline, CDR1 is SNHLY, CDR2 FYNNEI. This CDR3 spans 15 amino acids. The CDR3 bases are TGTGCCAGCAGTGGAGGTAGGAGGGGCTCTGAGCCCCAGCATTTT. This gives the protein CASSGGRRGSEPQHF.

The chain combines TRBV10-3 with TRBJ1-2; TRBD1 matches at 7 bases. Trimming cost V 6 bases and J 9 bases; bases outside gene matches: 10. This CDR3 spans 13 amino acids. CDR1 and CDR2 (germline): ENHRY, SYGVKD. This CDR3 reads CAIRVFQGDSYTF. CDR3 bases: TGTGCCATCAGGGTCTTTCAGGGGGATAGCTACACCTTC.

The chain has TRBV5-4 and TRBJ2-5, with 11 bases aligning to TRBD2. V lost 4 bases, J lost 5 bases, and 10 bases stayed unmatched. Germline V gene sequence: CDR1 SGHNT, CDR2 YYREEE (reference sequence). This CDR3 has 16 amino acids. For the CDR3, the DNA is TGTGCCAGCAGCCCCAAGGTAGCGGGAGGGGGGGAGACCCAGTACTTC. Translation gives CASSPKVAGGGETQYF. Complete variable domain (other parts from reference TRBV5-4 and TRBJ2-5): ETGVTQSPTHLIKTRGQQVTLRCSSQSGHNTVSWYQQALGQGPQFIFQYYREEENGRGNFPPRFSGLQFPNYSSELNVNALELDDSALYLCASSPKVAGGGETQYFGPGTRLLVL.

This chain joins TRBV9 and TRBJ2-7, with 8 nucleotides matching TRBD2. This CDR3 contains 15 residues. Per germline, CDR1 SGDLS and CDR2 YYNGEE. Germline trimming cut 2 bases from V and 2 bases from J; bases unmatched to any gene: 6. The CDR3 sequence: CASSVRAGDPYEQYF. The CDR3 nucleotides are TGTGCCAGCAGCGTTCGAGCGGGAGATCCCTACGAGCAGTACTTC.

The table lists this clone with a count of one. V is TRBV7-3 and J is TRBJ2-1; 8 bases line up with TRBD1. The CDR3 runs to 15 residues. Germline V gives CDR1 SGHTA, CDR2 FQGTGA. V trimming: 5 bases; J trimming: 6 bases; junction bases outside the gene matches: 9. CDR3 region: CASSPLRGQGNEQFF. CDR3 DNA: TGTGCCAGCAGCCCTCTCAGGGGGCAAGGCAATGAGCAGTTCTTC.

This chain uses TRBV7-2 with TRBJ2-1, with a weak D call TRBD1 (5 bases). CDR3 size: 12 residues. Germline CDR1 and CDR2: SGHTA and FQGNSA. V was shortened by 5 bases and J by 7 bases, with 9 bases between the two germline ends. The chain's CDR3 is CASSRDRNEQFF. CDR3 in DNA: TGTGCCAGCAGCCGTGACAGAAATGAGCAGTTCTTC.

The J gene is TRBJ2-3, the V gene TRBV7-8, with TRBD2 identical over 7 bases. V was pared by 2 bases and J by 2 bases, with 4 bases of the junction left unmatched. There are 15 residues in the CDR3. CDR1 and CDR2 (germline): SGHVS, FQNEAQ. The CDR3 coding sequence is TGTGCCAGCAGCTTATTGCGGGGGTACACAGATACGCAGTATTTT. Protein product: CASSLLRGYTDTQYF.

V and J are TRBV30 and TRBJ2-2; TRBD1 aligns across 11 bases. The J segment lost 4 bases and the V segment lost 0 bases, leaving 4 bases of the junction unmatched. CDR1 is GTSNPN and CDR2 is SVGIG in the germline V gene (reference sequence). This CDR3 spans 16 amino acids. In nucleotides, the CDR3 is TGTGCCTGGAGTGTTCGGACAGGGGGCGGCACCGGGGAGCTGTTTTTT. Protein product: CAWSVRTGGGTGELFF.

V gene TRBV6-1 combines with J gene TRBJ2-7; 8 nucleotides match TRBD2. V shed 2 bases, J shed 2 bases, and the junction held 11 bases outside the gene matches. The germline V gene encodes CDR1 MNHNS and CDR2 SASEGT. The CDR3 is 17 amino acids. The CDR3 bases are TGTGCCAGCAGTGAACGACTTAGCGGGACTAGAGCCTACGAGCAGTACTTC. This codes for CASSERLSGTRAYEQYF.

The chain has TRBV11-1 and TRBJ2-7; 8 bases agree with TRBD1. V shed 2 bases and J 6 bases; nucleotides not matched to a gene: 9. The CDR3 extends over 15 amino acids. Germline CDR1 and CDR2: SGHAT and FQDESV (reference sequence). Here the CDR3 DNA reads TGTGCCAGCAGCTTATTGGACAGGGTGTCGGGCGAGCAGTACTTC. Protein: CASSLLDRVSGEQYF.

This clone occurred once. The V gene is TRBV19, the J gene TRBJ1-1, with D possibly matching TRBD1 (6 bases). The CDR3 covers 14 residues. Per germline, CDR1 LNHDA and CDR2 SQIVND (reference sequence). Trimming took off 9 bases at V and 1 base at J, with 15 bases between the two ends. The DNA of the CDR3 is TGTGCCAGGACCGGGACACTAACGAACACTGAAGCTTTCTTT. Translating gives CARTGTLTNTEAFF.

The chain employs TRBV28 and TRBJ1-1; D not resolved. The CDR3 loop spans 13 amino acids. Germline CDR1 is MDHEN and CDR2 is SYDVKM. The germline V and J ends were trimmed by 2 bases and 10 bases, with 14 bases remaining between them. The CDR3 is CASSLERESGAFF. CDR3 DNA: TGTGCCAGCAGTTTAGAGAGGGAGTCAGGAGCTTTCTTT.

The genes are TRBV3-1 (or the pseudogene TRBV3-2) and TRBJ2-1; unclear D gene. CDR3 length: 15 residues. V shed 1 base and J shed 3 bases, with 10 bases lying between them. CDR1 LGHDT and CDR2 YNNKEL come from the germline V gene (reference sequence). The CDR3 sequence is CASSQGLPVYNEQFF. CDR3 coding DNA: TGTGCCAGCAGCCAAGGCTTACCTGTCTACAATGAGCAGTTCTTC.

The rearrangement uses TRBV2 and TRBJ2-1; TRBD1 matches at 7 bases. The CDR3 consists of 14 residues. Germline values: CDR1 SNHLY, CDR2 FYNNEI. Trimming cost V 5 bases and J 5 bases; bases outside gene matches: 6. Here the CDR3 DNA reads TGTGCCAGCAGTCACAGGGGAAGCCACAATGAGCAGTTCTTC. This translates into CASSHRGSHNEQFF.

The chain recombines TRBV27 with TRBJ2-4, with no clear D. Trimming stripped 3 bases from V and 2 bases from J, with 8 bases between. The CDR3 is made up of 14 amino acids. CDR1 is MNHEY, CDR2 SMNVEV, per germline (reference sequence). CDR3 protein: CASSFQSPKNIQYF. In nucleotides, the CDR3 is TGTGCCAGCAGTTTTCAGAGTCCCAAAAACATTCAGTACTTC.

This clone came up once. The genes are TRBV19 and TRBJ1-5; 7 nucleotides match TRBD1. The V gene's germline CDR1 is LNHDA and CDR2 SQIVND (reference sequence). This CDR3 has 17 amino acids. V dropped 5 bases and J dropped 2; count of bases not matched to a gene: 12. The CDR3 bases are TGTGCCAGTAGTCTCCAGACAGGGTTGGTCGGCAATCAGCCCCAGCATTTT. Amino acids: CASSLQTGLVGNQPQHF.

The rearrangement uses TRBV30 and TRBJ1-6; 8 nucleotides align to TRBD1. The CDR3 contains 16 residues. Germline CDR1 and CDR2: GTSNPN and SVGIG (reference sequence). V lost 1 base and J lost 7; bases outside the gene matches: 9. CDR3: CAWSAPRTGRNSPLHF. The CDR3 DNA sequence: TGTGCCTGGAGTGCTCCCCGGACAGGGAGAAATTCACCCCTCCACTTT.

V and J are TRBV9 and TRBJ1-3; maybe TRBD1 (5 bases). V gave up 3 bases and J gave up 0 bases, with 10 bases separating them. CDR1 and CDR2 (germline): SGDLS, YYNGEE. This CDR3 region has 15 residues. The CDR3 DNA sequence: TGTGCCAGCAGCGGTTGGGGGGGCTCTGGAAACACCATATATTTT. Translating it yields CASSGWGGSGNTIYF.

This clone came up a few times. The V call is TRBV19, the J call TRBJ2-7; D gene uncertain. The CDR3 spans 14 residues. V lost 5 bases to trimming and J lost 0 bases, with 11 bases between them. Per the germline V gene, CDR1 is LNHDA and CDR2 is SQIVND (reference sequence). The CDR3 DNA reads TGTGCCAGTAGTCCCGCCCTTAGCTCCTACGAGCAGTACTTC. Residues: CASSPALSSYEQYF.

The rearrangement links TRBV27 to TRBJ2-4; D unclear. Trimming removed 0 bases at V and 6 bases at J, with 9 bases between. In germline, CDR1 is MNHEY, CDR2 SMNVEV (reference sequence). The CDR3 has 14 residues. For the CDR3, the DNA is TGTGCCAGCAGTTTATCGACGACGGGAAACATTCAGTACTTC. It translates to CASSLSTTGNIQYF.

The chain's CDR3 is CASSQGVEQTQYF. In DNA form, the CDR3 reads TGCGCCAGCAGCCAAGGAGTCGAGCAGACCCAGTACTTC. J is TRBJ2-5 and V is TRBV4-3; D ambiguous. Germline CDR1 is LGHNA and CDR2 is YSLEER. This CDR3 region has 13 residues. V was shortened by 1 base and J by 6 bases, with 9 bases between the two germline ends.

This clone appeared once. This chain joins TRBV5-1 and TRBJ1-1; D is unresolved. The germline V and J ends were trimmed by 3 bases and 1 base, with 13 bases remaining between them. Germline CDR1 and CDR2: SGHRS and YFSETQ. The length of the CDR3 is 15 residues. CDR3 DNA: TGCGCCAGCAGCTCCACATTTACACGGAACACTGAAGCTTTCTTT. Protein: CASSSTFTRNTEAFF.

The chain uses TRBV28 and TRBJ2-1; 7 bases agree with TRBD2. The CDR3 is 17 residues long. Germline CDR1 MDHEN, CDR2 SYDVKM. V lost 6 bases and J lost 6; bases outside the gene matches: 17. The CDR3 bases are TGTGCCAGCAGCTCCCAAGTGGCGGGAGATCTTACCAATGAGCAGTTCTTC. This gives the protein CASSSQVAGDLTNEQFF. Variable domain in full (rest from reference TRBV28 and TRBJ2-1): DVKVTQSSRYLVKRTGEKVFLECVQDMDHENMFWYRQDPGLGLRLIYFSYDVKMKEKGDIPEGYSVSREKKERFSLILESASTNQTSMYLCASSSQVAGDLTNEQFFGPGTRLTVL.

The chain carries TRBV6-1 and TRBJ2-2; D is possibly TRBD1 (7 bases). Trimming took off 3 bases at V and 5 bases at J, with 13 bases between the two ends. The CDR3 extends over 15 amino acids. Germline V lookup: CDR1 MNHNS, CDR2 SASEGT. The CDR3 spells CASSESGGLTGELFF. CDR3 nucleotide sequence: TGTGCCAGCAGTGAGTCAGGGGGGCTGACCGGGGAGCTGTTTTTT.

The chain's CDR3 is CASSTNPGKTYEQYF. In DNA, the CDR3 is TGTGCCAGCAGTACGAACCCCGGGAAAACTTACGAGCAGTACTTC. The chain links TRBV27 to TRBJ2-7; possible D gene TRBD2, 5 bases. Deletions cut 5 bases from V and 4 bases from J, with 18 bases between. The CDR3 has 15 amino acids. Germline lookup yields CDR1 MNHEY and CDR2 SMNVEV (reference sequence).

The chain has TRBV11-2 and TRBJ2-7, with D tentatively TRBD1 or TRBD2 (6 bases each). Trimming removed 6 bases at V and 0 bases at J, with 12 bases between. This CDR3 region has 14 residues. Germline V gene sequence: CDR1 SGHAT, CDR2 FQNNGV. The CDR3 DNA follows: TGTGCCAGCAGGGGGGGCGGACTCTCCTACGAGCAGTACTTC. Protein sequence: CASRGGGLSYEQYF.